One sample yielded the 2 T cell receptor beta chains listed below, sequenced in a study of blood T cell repertoires in COVID-19. Produced via immunoSEQ multiplex PCR; TCRdb's table is partial and in-frame only. Among about 130,000 clones listed, roughly four fifths were seen once. The specimen sequenced was PBMCs or T cells enriched from blood (not recorded which). The receptors come from a man between 35 and 55 years old with acute COVID-19.

J is TRBJ1-4 and V is TRBV5-6; D uncertain. Germline V gene sequence: CDR1 SGHDT, CDR2 YYEEEE. The CDR3 is 14 residues long. Trimming left V 1 base short and J 4 bases short, with 8 bases between. Here the CDR3 DNA reads TGTGCCAGCAGCTTGACTGTTGATAATGAAAAACTGTTTTTT. Protein sequence: CASSLTVDNEKLFF.

The chain links TRBV27 to TRBJ1-1; D gene unclear. CDR1 is MNHEY, CDR2 SMNVEV, per germline (reference sequence). The CDR3 is 15 residues long. Trimming cost V 3 bases and J 0 bases, with 11 bases left between them. CDR3 nucleotide sequence: TGTGCCAGCAGTTTGAGAGGCGGGATGAACACTGAAGCTTTCTTT. As protein: CASSLRGGMNTEAFF.